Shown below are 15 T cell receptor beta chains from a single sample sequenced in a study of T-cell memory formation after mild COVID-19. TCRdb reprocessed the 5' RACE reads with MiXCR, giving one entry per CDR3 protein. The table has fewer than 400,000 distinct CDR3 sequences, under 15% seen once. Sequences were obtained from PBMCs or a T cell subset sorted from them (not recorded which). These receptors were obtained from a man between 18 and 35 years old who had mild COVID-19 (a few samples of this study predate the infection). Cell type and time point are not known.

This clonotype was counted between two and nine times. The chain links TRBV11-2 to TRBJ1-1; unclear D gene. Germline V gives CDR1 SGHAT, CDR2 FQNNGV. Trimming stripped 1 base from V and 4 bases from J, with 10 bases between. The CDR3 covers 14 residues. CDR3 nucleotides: TGTGCCAGCAGCTTAGTGGGCTGGGGCACTGAAGCTTTCTTT. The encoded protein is CASSLVGWGTEAFF.

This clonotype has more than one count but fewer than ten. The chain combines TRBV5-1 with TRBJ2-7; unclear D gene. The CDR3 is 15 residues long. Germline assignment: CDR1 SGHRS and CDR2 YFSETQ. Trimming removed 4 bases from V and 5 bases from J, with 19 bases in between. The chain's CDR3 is CASSPSFGTINEQYF. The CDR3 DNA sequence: TGCGCCAGCAGCCCCTCGTTTGGAACGATTAACGAGCAGTACTTC.

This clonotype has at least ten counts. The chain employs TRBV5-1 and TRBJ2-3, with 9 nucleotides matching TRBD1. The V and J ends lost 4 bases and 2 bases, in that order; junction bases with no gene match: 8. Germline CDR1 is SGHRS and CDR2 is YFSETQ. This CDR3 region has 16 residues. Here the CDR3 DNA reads TGCGCCAGCAGCCACGACCGGGACAGGGTCACAGATACGCAGTATTTT. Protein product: CASSHDRDRVTDTQYF.

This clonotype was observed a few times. CDR3 in DNA: TGTGCCAGCAGTTACTCCCGGGCCTACGAGCAGTACGTC. Protein product: CASSYSRAYEQYV. The chain has TRBV6-2 or TRBV6-3 and TRBJ2-7, with D unclear. Germline assignment: CDR1 MNHEY and CDR2 SVGEGT. Trimming pared 0 bases from V and 2 bases from J, leaving 5 bases between. The CDR3 covers 13 residues.

CDR3: CASSPFLRDPYNEQFF. For the CDR3, the DNA is TGCGCCAGCAGCCCCTTTCTGCGGGACCCCTACAATGAGCAGTTCTTC. V usage is TRBV5-1 and J usage is TRBJ2-1, with a possible D match to TRBD2 (6 bases). CDR1 and CDR2 from the germline V gene are SGHRS and YFSETQ. The CDR3 has 16 residues. Trimming took off 4 bases at V and 2 bases at J, with 16 bases between the two ends.

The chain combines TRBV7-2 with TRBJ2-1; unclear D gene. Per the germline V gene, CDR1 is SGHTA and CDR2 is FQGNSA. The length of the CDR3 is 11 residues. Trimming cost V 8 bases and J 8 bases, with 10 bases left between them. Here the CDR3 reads CASSPRYEQFF. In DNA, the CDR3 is TGTGCCAGCTCCCCCCGATATGAGCAGTTCTTC.

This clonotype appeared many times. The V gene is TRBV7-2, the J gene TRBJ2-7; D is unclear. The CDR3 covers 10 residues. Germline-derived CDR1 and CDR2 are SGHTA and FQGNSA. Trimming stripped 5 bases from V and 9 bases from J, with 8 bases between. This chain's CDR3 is CASSAEAQYV. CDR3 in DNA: TGTGCCAGCAGCGCCGAGGCGCAGTACGTC.

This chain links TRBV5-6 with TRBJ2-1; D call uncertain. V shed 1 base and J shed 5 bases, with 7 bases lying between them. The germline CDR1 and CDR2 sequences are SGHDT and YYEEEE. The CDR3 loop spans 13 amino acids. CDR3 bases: TGTGCCAGCAGCTTGCAATGGGACAATGAGCAGTTCTTC. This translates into CASSLQWDNEQFF.

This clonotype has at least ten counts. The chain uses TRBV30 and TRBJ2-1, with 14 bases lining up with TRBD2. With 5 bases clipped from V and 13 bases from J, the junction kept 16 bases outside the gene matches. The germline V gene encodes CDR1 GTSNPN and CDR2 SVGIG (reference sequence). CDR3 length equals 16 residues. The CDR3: CAWGRLTGLAGGSQFF. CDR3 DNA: TGTGCCTGGGGTCGGTTGACCGGACTAGCGGGGGGTTCTCAGTTCTTC.

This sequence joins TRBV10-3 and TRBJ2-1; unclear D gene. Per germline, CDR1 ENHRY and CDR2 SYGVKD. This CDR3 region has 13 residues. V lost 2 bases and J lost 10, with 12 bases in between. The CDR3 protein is CAISETTRAEQFF. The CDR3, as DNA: TGTGCCATCAGTGAGACGACCCGGGCGGAGCAGTTCTTC.

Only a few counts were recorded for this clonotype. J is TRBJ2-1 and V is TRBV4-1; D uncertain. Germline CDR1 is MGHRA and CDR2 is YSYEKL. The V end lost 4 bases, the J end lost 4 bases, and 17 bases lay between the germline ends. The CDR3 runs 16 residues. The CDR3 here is CASSPTMTRVYNEQFF. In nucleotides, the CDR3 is TGCGCCAGCAGCCCTACCATGACCCGAGTGTACAATGAGCAGTTCTTC.

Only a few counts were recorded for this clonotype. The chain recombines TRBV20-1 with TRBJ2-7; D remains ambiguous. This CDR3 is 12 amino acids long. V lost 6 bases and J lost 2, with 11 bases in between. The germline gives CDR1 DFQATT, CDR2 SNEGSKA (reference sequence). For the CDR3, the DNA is TGCAGTGCCTTAGTTGGGGCCTACGAGCAGTACTTC. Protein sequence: CSALVGAYEQYF.

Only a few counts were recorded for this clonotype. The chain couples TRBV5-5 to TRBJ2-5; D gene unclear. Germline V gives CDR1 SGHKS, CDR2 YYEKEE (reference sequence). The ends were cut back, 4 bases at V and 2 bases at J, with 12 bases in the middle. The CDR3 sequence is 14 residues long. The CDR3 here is CASSPPDGQETQYF. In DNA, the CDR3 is TGTGCCAGCAGCCCGCCGGACGGTCAAGAGACCCAGTACTTC.

This CDR3 reads CASSLGQGLGGYTF. CDR3 DNA: TGCGCCAGCAGCTTGGGGCAGGGCCTCGGTGGCTACACCTTC. V and J are TRBV5-1 and TRBJ1-2; a possible D gene is TRBD1 (5 bases). Trimming took off 0 bases at V and 7 bases at J, with 13 bases between the two ends. The CDR3 is made up of 14 amino acids. Germline lookup yields CDR1 SGHRS and CDR2 YFSETQ.

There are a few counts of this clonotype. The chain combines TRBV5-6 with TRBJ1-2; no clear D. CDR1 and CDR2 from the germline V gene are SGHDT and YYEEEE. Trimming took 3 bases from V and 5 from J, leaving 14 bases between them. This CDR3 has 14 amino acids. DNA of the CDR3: TGTGCCAGCAGCTCGGACGGCGGGAGTTATGGCTACACCTTC. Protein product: CASSSDGGSYGYTF.